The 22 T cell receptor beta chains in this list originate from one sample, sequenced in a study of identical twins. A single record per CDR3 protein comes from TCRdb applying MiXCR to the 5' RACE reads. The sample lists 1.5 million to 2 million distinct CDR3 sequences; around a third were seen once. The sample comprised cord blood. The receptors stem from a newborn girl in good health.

The CDR3 spells CARGQAYNEQFF. The CDR3 region has the DNA TGTGCCAGGGGACAGGCATACAATGAGCAGTTCTTC. The chain combines TRBV6-1 with TRBJ2-1; 8 bases agree with TRBD1. V lost 9 bases to trimming and J lost 4 bases; unmatched junction nucleotides: 2. Germline loops: CDR1 MNHNS, CDR2 SASEGT. CDR3 length: 12 amino acids.

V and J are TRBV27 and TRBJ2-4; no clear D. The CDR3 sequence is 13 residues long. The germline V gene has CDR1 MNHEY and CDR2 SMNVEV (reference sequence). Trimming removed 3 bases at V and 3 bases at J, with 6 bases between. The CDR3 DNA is TGTGCCAGCAGTTTTGGCAGCAAAAACATTCAGTACTTC. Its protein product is CASSFGSKNIQYF.

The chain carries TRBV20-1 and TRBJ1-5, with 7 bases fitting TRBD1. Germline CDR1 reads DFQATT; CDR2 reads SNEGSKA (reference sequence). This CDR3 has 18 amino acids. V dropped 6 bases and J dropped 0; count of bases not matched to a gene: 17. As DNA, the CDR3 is TGCAGTGCCTCCGAACAAAAAAGGGACAGATCTAGCAATCAGCCCCAGCATTTT. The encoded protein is CSASEQKRDRSSNQPQHF.

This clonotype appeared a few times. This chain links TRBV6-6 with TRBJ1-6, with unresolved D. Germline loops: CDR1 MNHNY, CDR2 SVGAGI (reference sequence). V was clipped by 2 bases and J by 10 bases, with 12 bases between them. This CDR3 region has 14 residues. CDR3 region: CASSYDGSRSPLHF. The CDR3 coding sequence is TGTGCCAGCAGTTACGACGGCAGTAGGTCACCCCTCCACTTT.

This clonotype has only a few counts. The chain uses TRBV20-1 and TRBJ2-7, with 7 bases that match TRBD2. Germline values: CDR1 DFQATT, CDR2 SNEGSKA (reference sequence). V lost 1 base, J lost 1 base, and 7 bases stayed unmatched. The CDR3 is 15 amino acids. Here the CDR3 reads CSARAPSGKSYEQYF. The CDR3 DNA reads TGCAGTGCTAGAGCCCCCAGCGGGAAATCCTACGAGCAGTACTTC.

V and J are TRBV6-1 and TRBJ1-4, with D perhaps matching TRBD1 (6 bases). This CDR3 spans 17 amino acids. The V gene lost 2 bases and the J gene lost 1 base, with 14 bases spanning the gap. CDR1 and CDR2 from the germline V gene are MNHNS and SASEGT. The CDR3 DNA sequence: TGTGCCAGCAGTGAAAACCACGTCAGGGGAACTAATGAAAAACTGTTTTTT. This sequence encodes CASSENHVRGTNEKLFF.

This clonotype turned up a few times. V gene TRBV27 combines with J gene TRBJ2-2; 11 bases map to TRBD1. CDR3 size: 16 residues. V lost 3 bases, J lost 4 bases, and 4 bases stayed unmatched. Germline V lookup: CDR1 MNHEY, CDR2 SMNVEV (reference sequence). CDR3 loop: CASSFSGTGGTGELFF. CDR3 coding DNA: TGTGCCAGCAGTTTTTCAGGGACAGGGGGCACCGGGGAGCTGTTTTTT.

The CDR3 DNA follows: TGTGCCAGTAGTATCGCTGGACTGCGCCCTCGGGGCTACACCTTC. Amino acids: CASSIAGLRPRGYTF. The chain has TRBV19 and TRBJ1-2; no clear D. The CDR3 is 15 residues long. Germline CDR1 and CDR2: LNHDA and SQIVND (reference sequence). Trimming stripped 3 bases from V and 8 bases from J, with 19 bases between.

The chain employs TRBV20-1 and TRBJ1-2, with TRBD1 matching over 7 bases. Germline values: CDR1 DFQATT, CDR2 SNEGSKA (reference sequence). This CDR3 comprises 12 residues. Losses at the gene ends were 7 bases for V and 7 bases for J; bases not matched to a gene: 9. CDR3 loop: CSVPDRRPGYTF. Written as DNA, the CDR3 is TGCAGTGTTCCGGACAGGAGGCCTGGCTACACCTTC.

The CDR3 here is CASSGGLAEPYEQYF. The CDR3 DNA reads TGTGCCAGCAGTGGGGGACTAGCGGAGCCCTACGAGCAGTACTTC. V is TRBV12-3 or TRBV12-4 and J is TRBJ2-7; 11 bases match TRBD2. V was pared by 5 bases and J by 2 bases, with 5 bases of the junction left unmatched. The CDR3 has 15 amino acids.

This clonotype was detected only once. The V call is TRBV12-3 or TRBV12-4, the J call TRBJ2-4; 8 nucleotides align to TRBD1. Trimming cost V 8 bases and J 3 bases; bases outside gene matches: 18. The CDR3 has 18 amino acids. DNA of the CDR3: TGTGCCAGCTCGAACAGGGGGAGCGTCCCTTTGGGCAAAAACATTCAGTACTTC. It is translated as CASSNRGSVPLGKNIQYF.

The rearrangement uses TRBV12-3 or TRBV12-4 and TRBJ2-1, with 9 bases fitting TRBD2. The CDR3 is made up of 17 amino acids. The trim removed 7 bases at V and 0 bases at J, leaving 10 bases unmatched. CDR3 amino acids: CASILRLAVNSYNEQFF. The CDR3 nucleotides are TGTGCCAGCATTCTCAGACTAGCGGTAAACTCCTACAATGAGCAGTTCTTC.

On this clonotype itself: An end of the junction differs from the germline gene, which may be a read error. The CDR3 sequence is CASRVLGTRPYERYF. DNA for the CDR3: TGTGCCAGCAGAGTGCTGGGGACACGACCCTACGAGCGGTACTTC. The V gene is TRBV2, the J gene TRBJ2-7, with D maybe TRBD1 (6 bases). The length of the CDR3 is 15 residues. Per germline, CDR1 SNHLY and CDR2 FYNNEI.

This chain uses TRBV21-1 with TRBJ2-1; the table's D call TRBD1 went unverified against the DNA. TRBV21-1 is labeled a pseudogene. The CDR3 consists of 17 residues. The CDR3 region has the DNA TGTGCCAGCAGCAAAGTCGGGGGCCCCGCTACCTACAATGAGCAGTTCTTC. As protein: CASSKVGGPATYNEQFF.

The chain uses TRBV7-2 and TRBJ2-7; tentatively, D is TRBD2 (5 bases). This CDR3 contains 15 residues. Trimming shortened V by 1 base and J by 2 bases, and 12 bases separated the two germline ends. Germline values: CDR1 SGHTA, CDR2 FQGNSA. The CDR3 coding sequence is TGTGCCAGCAGCTTAGGCCAGCGGAAGCCCTACGAGCAGTACTTC. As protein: CASSLGQRKPYEQYF. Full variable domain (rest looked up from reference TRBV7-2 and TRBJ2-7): GAGVSQSPSNKVTEKGKDVELRCDPISGHTALYWYRQSLGQGLEFLIYFQGNSAPDKSGLPSDRFSAERTGGSVSTLTIQRTQQEDSAVYLCASSLGQRKPYEQYFGPGTRLTVT.

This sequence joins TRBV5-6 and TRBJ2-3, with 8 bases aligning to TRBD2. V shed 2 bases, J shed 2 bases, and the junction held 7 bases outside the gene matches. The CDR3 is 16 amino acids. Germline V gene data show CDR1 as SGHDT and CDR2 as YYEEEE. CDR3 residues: CASSLFPGLATDTQYF. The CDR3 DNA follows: TGTGCCAGCAGCTTATTTCCAGGACTAGCCACAGATACGCAGTATTTT.

DNA of the CDR3: TGTGCCAGCGGACTAGCGGGGCCTAGCACAGATACGCAGTATTTT. As protein: CASGLAGPSTDTQYF. V and J are TRBV5-4 and TRBJ2-3; 12 nucleotides line up with TRBD2. There are 15 residues in the CDR3. Germline CDR1 is SGHNT and CDR2 is YYREEE (reference sequence). The V segment lost 7 bases and the J segment 0 bases; nucleotides outside the gene matches: 3.

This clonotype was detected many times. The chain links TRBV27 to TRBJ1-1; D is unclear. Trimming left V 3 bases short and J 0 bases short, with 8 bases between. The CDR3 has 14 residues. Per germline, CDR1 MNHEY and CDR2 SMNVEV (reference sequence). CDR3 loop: CASSFGGMNTEAFF. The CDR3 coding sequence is TGTGCCAGCAGTTTCGGCGGCATGAACACTGAAGCTTTCTTT.

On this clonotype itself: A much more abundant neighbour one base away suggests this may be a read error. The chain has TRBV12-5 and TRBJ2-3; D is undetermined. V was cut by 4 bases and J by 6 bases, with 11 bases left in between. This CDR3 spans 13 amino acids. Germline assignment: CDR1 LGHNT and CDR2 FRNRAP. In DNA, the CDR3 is TGTGCTAGTGGTTCGGGTTTGATGGATACGCAGTATTTT. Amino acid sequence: CASGSGLMDTQYF.

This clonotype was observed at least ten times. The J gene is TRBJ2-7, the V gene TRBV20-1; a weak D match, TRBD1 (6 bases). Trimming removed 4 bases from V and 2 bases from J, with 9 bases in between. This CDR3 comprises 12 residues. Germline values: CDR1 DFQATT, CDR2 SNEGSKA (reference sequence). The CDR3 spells CSATGQTYEQYF. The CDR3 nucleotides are TGCAGTGCTACGGGACAAACCTACGAGCAGTACTTC.

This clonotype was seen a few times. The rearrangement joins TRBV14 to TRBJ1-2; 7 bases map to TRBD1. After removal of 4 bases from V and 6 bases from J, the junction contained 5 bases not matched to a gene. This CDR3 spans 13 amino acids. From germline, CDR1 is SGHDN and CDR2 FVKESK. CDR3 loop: CASSPRQGHGYTF. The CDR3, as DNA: TGTGCCAGCAGCCCACGACAGGGACATGGCTACACCTTC. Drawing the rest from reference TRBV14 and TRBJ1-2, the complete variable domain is EAGVTQFPSHSVIEKGQTVTLRCDPISGHDNLYWYRRVMGKEIKFLLHFVKESKQDESGMPNNRFLAERTGGTYSTLKVQPAELEDSGVYFCASSPRQGHGYTFGSGTRLTVV.

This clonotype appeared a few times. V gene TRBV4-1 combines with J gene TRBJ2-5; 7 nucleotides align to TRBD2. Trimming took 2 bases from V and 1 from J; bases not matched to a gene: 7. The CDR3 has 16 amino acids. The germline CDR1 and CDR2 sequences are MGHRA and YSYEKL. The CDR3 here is CASSQWTRGPQETQYF. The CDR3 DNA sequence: TGCGCCAGCAGCCAATGGACTAGAGGGCCCCAAGAGACCCAGTACTTC.